This entry lists 17 T cell receptor beta chains sequenced from one sample in a study of early T cells in non-severe SARS-CoV-2 infection. TCRdb independently ran MiXCR on the 5' RACE reads; one entry per CDR3 protein. The table records 32,000 or so distinct CDR3 sequences, approximately 10% of them present only once. Material: whole blood. All receptors derive from an adult who was a healthcare worker with PCR-confirmed SARS-CoV-2 infection or an uninfected control (not recorded which).

This clonotype was counted ten times or more. The V and J genes are TRBV12-3 or TRBV12-4 and TRBJ1-2, with 7 bases matching TRBD1. After removal of 5 bases from V and 6 bases from J, the junction contained 15 bases not matched to a gene. This CDR3 is built from 16 residues. CDR3 sequence: CASSLRGGRGGNGYTF. The CDR3 DNA reads TGTGCCAGCAGTCTTAGAGGGGGCAGGGGAGGGAATGGCTACACCTTC.

The genes are TRBV7-8 and TRBJ1-5; 8 bases are a match to TRBD1. After removal of 3 bases from V and 7 bases from J, the junction contained 5 bases not matched to a gene. Germline-derived CDR1 and CDR2 are SGHVS and FQNEAQ. CDR3 length: 14 residues. CDR3 DNA: TGTGCCAGCAGCTTCGGACAGGGAACCCAGCCCCAGCATTTT. It specifies CASSFGQGTQPQHF.

The CDR3 loop reads CASSRQGENSPLHF. For the CDR3, the DNA is TGTGCCAGCAGTCGACAGGGAGAAAATTCACCCCTCCACTTT. The V call is TRBV6-5, the J call TRBJ1-6; TRBD1 aligns across 7 bases. Germline assignment: CDR1 MNHEY and CDR2 SVGAGI. Losses at the gene ends were 5 bases for V and 7 bases for J; bases not matched to a gene: 5. CDR3 size: 14 residues.

The chain carries TRBV30 and TRBJ2-1; weak D call: TRBD1 (6 bases). The CDR3 extends over 13 amino acids. V lost 8 bases and J lost 1, with 12 bases in between. Germline CDR1 is GTSNPN and CDR2 is SVGIG (reference sequence). The CDR3 here is CASRTVSYNEQFF. CDR3 bases: TGTGCCAGTCGGACAGTGTCCTACAATGAGCAGTTCTTC.

The chain joins TRBV7-2 to TRBJ2-3; 16 positions agree with TRBD2. After removal of 5 bases from V and 1 base from J, the junction contained 9 bases not matched to a gene. The germline gives CDR1 SGHTA, CDR2 FQGNSA. This CDR3 contains 19 residues. The CDR3 loop is CASSISGTSGGARTDTQYF. As DNA, the CDR3 is TGTGCCAGCAGCATATCCGGGACTAGCGGGGGGGCCCGCACAGATACGCAGTATTTT.

J is TRBJ1-3 and V is TRBV7-9; D is possibly TRBD1 (5 bases). V gave up 3 bases and J gave up 0 bases, with 6 bases separating them. The germline V gene has CDR1 SEHNR and CDR2 FQNEAQ (reference sequence). The CDR3 is made up of 14 amino acids. The CDR3 bases are TGTGCCAGCAGCTTGGGGACCTCTGGAAACACCATATATTTT. As protein: CASSLGTSGNTIYF.

This clonotype appeared many times. The J gene is TRBJ2-1, the V gene TRBV7-9, with 10 nucleotides matching TRBD2. The CDR3 loop spans 17 amino acids. The germline CDR1 and CDR2 sequences are SEHNR and FQNEAQ (reference sequence). V shed 5 bases, J shed 0 bases, and the junction held 7 bases outside the gene matches. The CDR3 here is CASSPSGGLSSYNEQFF. The CDR3 nucleotides read TGTGCCAGCAGCCCTAGCGGGGGTCTTAGCTCCTACAATGAGCAGTTCTTC.

Concerning this clonotype: Being one base from a much bigger clone, this may be a read error. The chain joins TRBV7-2 to TRBJ1-2; TRBD1 might be the D (6 bases). The CDR3 runs to 16 residues. CDR1 and CDR2 from the germline V gene are SGHTA and FQGNSA. CDR3 loop: CASSFQQGVANCGYTF. CDR3 coding DNA: TGTGCCAGCAGCTTTCAACAGGGCGTAGCTAACTGTGGCTACACCTTC.

This clonotype was found many times. V is TRBV5-1 and J is TRBJ2-1; D is possibly TRBD2 (6 bases). From germline, CDR1 is SGHRS and CDR2 YFSETQ. The CDR3 sequence is 14 residues long. Trimming shortened V by 7 bases and J by 5 bases, and 16 bases separated the two germline ends. The CDR3 protein is CASSRGSQHNEQFF. In DNA form, the CDR3 reads TGCGCCAGCTCCCGGGGGAGCCAGCACAATGAGCAGTTCTTC.

This clonotype came up many times. The chain links TRBV12-5 to TRBJ2-7; D uncertain. Per germline, CDR1 LGHNT and CDR2 FRNRAP. Between the trimmed V and J ends, which lost 3 bases and 1 base, there was a span of 13 bases. This CDR3 spans 15 amino acids. The CDR3 coding sequence is TGTGCTAGTGGTTTATCGGTTACCAGGTCCTACGAGCAGTACTTC. Its protein product is CASGLSVTRSYEQYF.

This clonotype was observed many times. This rearrangement joins TRBV5-6 to TRBJ1-4; D not certain. CDR3 length: 15 amino acids. The V gene's germline CDR1 is SGHDT and CDR2 YYEEEE. Trimming removed 3 bases at V and 0 bases at J, with 9 bases between. The DNA of the CDR3 is TGTGCCAGCAGCTCGCTCACGGCAACTAATGAAAAACTGTTTTTT. Its protein product is CASSSLTATNEKLFF.

This clonotype was detected ten times or more. The chain links TRBV6-2 or TRBV6-3 to TRBJ2-5, with D uncertain. Germline assignment: CDR1 MNHEY and CDR2 SVGEGT. The V gene lost 5 bases and the J gene lost 4 bases, with 5 bases spanning the gap. The CDR3 consists of 11 residues. This chain's CDR3 is CASSRGETQYF. CDR3 DNA: TGTGCCAGCAGTCGCGGAGAGACCCAGTACTTC.

This clonotype was detected many times. The chain couples TRBV6-7 to TRBJ2-7, with TRBD1 as a possible D gene (6 bases). TRBV6-7 is an open reading frame whose function is uncertain. The CDR3 has 15 amino acids. The ends were cut back, 4 bases at V and 1 base at J, with 14 bases in the middle. The CDR3 here is CASSFQGIRSYEQYF. The CDR3 region has the DNA TGTGCCAGCAGTTTCCAGGGGATCAGGTCCTACGAGCAGTACTTC.

This clonotype has a count of ten or more. The J gene is TRBJ2-1, the V gene TRBV6-5; 9 bases are a match to TRBD2. V gave up 6 bases and J gave up 7 bases; unmatched junction bases: 7. The CDR3 covers 14 residues. CDR1 is MNHEY, CDR2 SVGAGI, per germline. The CDR3 loop is CASRTPSGVNEQFF. As DNA, the CDR3 is TGTGCCAGCAGAACTCCTAGCGGGGTGAATGAGCAGTTCTTC.

This clonotype was found a few times. The chain carries TRBV7-3 and TRBJ2-7; 7 bases map to TRBD1. J lost 0 bases, V lost 8 bases, and 7 bases had no gene match. The CDR3 is 14 amino acids. Germline V gene lookup returns CDR1 SGHTA and CDR2 FQGTGA. CDR3 sequence: CASSRGDSSYEQYF. In nucleotides, the CDR3 is TGTGCCAGCTCGCGAGGGGACAGCTCCTACGAGCAGTACTTC.

A word on this clonotype: A much larger clone differs by one base, so this may be a read error. The genes are TRBV7-2 and TRBJ2-3; 8 bases match TRBD2. The CDR3 consists of 13 residues. V gave up 1 base and J gave up 12 bases; unmatched junction bases: 6. Germline CDR1 reads SGHTA; CDR2 reads FQGNSA. CDR3 sequence: CASSLGGGTPQYF. CDR3 sequence (DNA): TGTGCCAGCAGCTTAGGCGGGGGGACCCCCCAGTATTTT.

This clonotype was seen many times. V and J are TRBV30 and TRBJ1-2; no firm D call. The CDR3 spans 13 residues. V was trimmed by 2 bases and J by 2 bases, leaving 9 bases between them. The germline gives CDR1 GTSNPN, CDR2 SVGIG (reference sequence). The CDR3 protein is CAWSLNLNYGYTF. In nucleotides, the CDR3 is TGTGCCTGGAGTTTGAACTTAAACTATGGCTACACCTTC.